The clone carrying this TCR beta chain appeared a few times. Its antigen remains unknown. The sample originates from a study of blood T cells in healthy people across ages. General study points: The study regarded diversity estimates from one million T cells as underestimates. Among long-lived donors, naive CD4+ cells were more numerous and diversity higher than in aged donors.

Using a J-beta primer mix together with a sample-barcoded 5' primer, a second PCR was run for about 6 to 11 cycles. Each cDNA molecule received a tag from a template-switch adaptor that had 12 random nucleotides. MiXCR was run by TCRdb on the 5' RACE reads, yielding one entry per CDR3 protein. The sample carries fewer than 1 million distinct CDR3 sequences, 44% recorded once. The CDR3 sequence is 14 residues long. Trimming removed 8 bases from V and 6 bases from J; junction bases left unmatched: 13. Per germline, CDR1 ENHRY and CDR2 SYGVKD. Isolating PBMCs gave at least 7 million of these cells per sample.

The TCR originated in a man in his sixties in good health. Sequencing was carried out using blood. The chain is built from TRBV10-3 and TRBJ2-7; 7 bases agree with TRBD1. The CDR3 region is CAIRKTGSPGEQYF. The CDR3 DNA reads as TGTGCCATCCGGAAGACAGGGTCCCCTGGCGAGCAGTACTTC.